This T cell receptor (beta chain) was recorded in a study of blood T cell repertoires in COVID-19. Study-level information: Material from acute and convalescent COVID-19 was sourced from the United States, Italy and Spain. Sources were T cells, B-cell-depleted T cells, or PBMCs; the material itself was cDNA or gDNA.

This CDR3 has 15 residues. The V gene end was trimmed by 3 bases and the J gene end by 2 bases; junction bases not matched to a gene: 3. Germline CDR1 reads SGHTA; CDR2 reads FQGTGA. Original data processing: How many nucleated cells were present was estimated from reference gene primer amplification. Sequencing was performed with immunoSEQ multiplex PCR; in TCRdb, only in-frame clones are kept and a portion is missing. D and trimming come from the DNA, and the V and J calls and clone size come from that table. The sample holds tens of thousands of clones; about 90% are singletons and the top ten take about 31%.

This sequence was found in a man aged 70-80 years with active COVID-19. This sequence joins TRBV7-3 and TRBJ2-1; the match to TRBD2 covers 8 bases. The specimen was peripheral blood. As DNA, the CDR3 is TGTGCCAGCAGCTTGTTAGCGGGGACCTACAATGAGCAGTTCTTC. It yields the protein CASSLLAGTYNEQFF.